This T cell receptor beta chain was observed in a study of radiotherapy plus CTLA-4 blockade in lung cancer (dated by TCRdb to the late 2010s). Looking at the study overall: Among enrolled patients, roughly 17% had an objective response and about 30% reached disease control. Broad study findings and their caveats: The strongest predictors of response were reported to be early dynamic shifts in blood T cell clones along with a rise in serum interferon-beta following radiation. After treatment with radiotherapy and ipilimumab, TCR clones that came from tumors expanded in the peripheral blood.

The library was generated by the immunoSEQ multiplex PCR assay. TCRdb took over this immuneACCESS table, retaining in-frame rearrangements with V and J assigned. Such tables are incomplete; in checked studies, under half of the missing clones stem from an unresolved V gene, and the remainder is unexplained. In this sample the table shows tens of thousands of clones, around 85% of which occur a single time. The ten largest clonotypes hold 7% to 8% of the sample. Points on this clone: The antigen this receptor binds is unknown. Base qualities are missing; no much larger clone stands one base away.

There are 13 amino acids in the CDR3, from cysteine to phenylalanine inclusive. Only CDR3 DNA is held: 39 bases, read in frame from base 1. From the germline V gene, CDR1 is SQVTM and CDR2 is ANQGSEA. Trimmed from V: 8 bases; trimmed from J: 0 bases; junction bases lacking a gene match: 5. In this study, focal radiation therapy paired with CTLA-4 blockade (ipilimumab) was tested in patients who had chemo-refractory metastatic non-small-cell lung cancer. The chain couples TRBV29-1 to TRBJ1-1, and TRBD1 aligns with 8 junction nucleotides. The sequencing used peripheral blood, collected from a patient treated with radiotherapy plus ipilimumab. The TCR was taken from a human donor with non-small cell lung cancer who had stable disease on radiotherapy plus ipilimumab. The CDR3: CSTRQGMNTEAFF. The sequenced DNA is TGCAGCACCAGACAGGGGATGAACACTGAAGCTTTCTTT.